The clone carrying this T cell receptor beta chain appeared a few times. Antigen: not known. The CDR3 runs 16 residues. Losses at the gene ends were 3 bases for V and 6 bases for J; bases not matched to a gene: 7. MiXCR, applied by TCRdb to the 5' RACE reads, yields one record per CDR3 protein. The sample yields 650,000 to 800,000 distinct CDR3 sequences, under 20% seen once. The data stem from a study of CD8 T cells in ankylosing spondylitis. General study points: One TCR beta motif, made up of 7 or 8 highly homologous variants, appeared characteristic of ankylosing spondylitis blood. Certain motif variants had earlier been reported in reactive arthritis synovial fluid and blood.

Sample: blood, either unsorted or a sorted T cell fraction (not recorded which). V is TRBV12-3 or TRBV12-4 and J is TRBJ2-2, with TRBD2 matching over 10 bases. This clonotype was obtained from a male donor with ankylosing spondylitis. CDR3 loop: CASSLRLAGDAGELFF. The CDR3 coding sequence is TGTGCCAGCAGTTTGAGACTAGCGGGCGACGCCGGGGAGCTGTTTTTT.